The clone carrying this T cell receptor beta chain was observed a single time. Self-reported history from a screening survey and questionnaire set each donor's cohort. The data originate from a study of blood T cell repertoires in COVID-19. Study summary: The samples span acute and convalescent COVID-19 from the United States, Italy and Spain. Sample material is recorded as cDNA or gDNA derived from T cells, B-cell-depleted T cells, or PBMCs.

Germline V gives CDR1 LGHNA, CDR2 YSLEER. CDR3 length equals 16 residues. Deletions cut 3 bases from V and 3 bases from J, with 17 bases between. The authors' processing: How many nucleated cells were present was estimated from reference gene primer amplification. Profiling relied on immunoSEQ multiplex PCR, and the TCRdb table lists in-frame clones only, not all of them. The V and J calls and clone size are taken from that table; D and trimming were inferred from the DNA. The sample lists 200,000 to 250,000 clones, approximately 85% occurring once. This chain uses TRBV4-3 with TRBJ1-2, with a tentative D call TRBD1 (6 bases). The TCR originated in a woman aged 45-60 years with acute COVID-19. The material sequenced was PBMCs or T cells enriched from blood (not recorded which). CDR3 coding DNA: TGCGCCAGCAGCCAGGGGGACGGACAGCCTTACTATGGCTACACCTTC. Amino acid sequence: CASSQGDGQPYYGYTF.